The count of the clone carrying this T cell receptor beta chain is one. Extraction of RNA preceded its reverse transcription into cDNA, which served as the sequencing template. Here immunoSEQ multiplex PCR was the method, and the copy in TCRdb shows in-frame clones only, minus some. This sample has almost 250,000 clones, with 67% found just once. Researchers gathered lesional scalp punch biopsies and peripheral blood from patients with alopecia areata. The data originate from a study of CD8+ T cells in alopecia areata. Germline CDR1 is SQVTM and CDR2 is ANQGSEA. Trimming cost V 4 bases and J 4 bases, with 11 bases left between them. CDR3 length equals 12 residues.

This TCR derives from a human donor with alopecia areata. The sequencing used CD4+ T cells sorted from blood, collected at week 0. The chain couples TRBV29-1 to TRBJ2-7, with D possibly being TRBD2 (6 bases). The CDR3 nucleotides are TGCAGCGTTGCACAGGACTATTACGAGCAGTACTTC. Translating it yields CSVAQDYYEQYF.